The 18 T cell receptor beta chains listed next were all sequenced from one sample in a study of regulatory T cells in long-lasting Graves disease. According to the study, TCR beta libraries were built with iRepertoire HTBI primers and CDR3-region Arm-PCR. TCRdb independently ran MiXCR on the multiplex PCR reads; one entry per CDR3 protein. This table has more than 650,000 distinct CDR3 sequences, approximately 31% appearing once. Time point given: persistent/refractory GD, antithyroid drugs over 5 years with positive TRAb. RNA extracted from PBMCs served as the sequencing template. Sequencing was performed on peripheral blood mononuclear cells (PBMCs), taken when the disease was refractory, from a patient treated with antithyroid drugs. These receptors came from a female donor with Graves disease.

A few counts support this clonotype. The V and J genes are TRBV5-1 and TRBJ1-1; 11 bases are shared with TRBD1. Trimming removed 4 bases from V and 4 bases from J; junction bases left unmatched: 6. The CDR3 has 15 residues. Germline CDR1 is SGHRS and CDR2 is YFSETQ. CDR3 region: CASSRWDRGATEAFF. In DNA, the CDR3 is TGCGCCAGCAGCCGGTGGGACAGGGGGGCCACTGAAGCTTTCTTT.

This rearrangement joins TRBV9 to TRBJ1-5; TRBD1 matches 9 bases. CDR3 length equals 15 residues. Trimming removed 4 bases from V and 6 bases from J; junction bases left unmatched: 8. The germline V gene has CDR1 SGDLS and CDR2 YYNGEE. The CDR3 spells CASSLGTGIAQPQHF. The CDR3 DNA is TGTGCCAGCAGCCTAGGGACAGGGATCGCTCAGCCCCAGCATTTT.

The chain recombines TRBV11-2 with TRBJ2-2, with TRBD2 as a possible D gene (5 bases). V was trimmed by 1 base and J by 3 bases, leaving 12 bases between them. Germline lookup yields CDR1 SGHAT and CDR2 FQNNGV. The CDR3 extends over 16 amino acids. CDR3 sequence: CASSLVSGSYTGELFF. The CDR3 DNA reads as TGTGCCAGCAGCTTAGTTAGTGGGAGTTACACCGGGGAGCTGTTTTTT. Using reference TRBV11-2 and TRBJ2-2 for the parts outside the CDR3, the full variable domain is EAGVAQSPRYKIIEKRQSVAFWCNPISGHATLYWYQQILGQGPKLLIQFQNNGVVDDSQLPKDRFSAERLKGVDSTLKIQPAKLEDSAVYLCASSLVSGSYTGELFFGEGSRLTVL.

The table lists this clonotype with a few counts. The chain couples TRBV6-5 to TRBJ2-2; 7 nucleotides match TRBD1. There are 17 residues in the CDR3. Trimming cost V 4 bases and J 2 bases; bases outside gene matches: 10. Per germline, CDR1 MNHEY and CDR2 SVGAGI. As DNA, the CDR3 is TGTGCCAGCAGTTGGTCCGTTGGACAGGCCAACACCGGGGAGCTGTTTTTT. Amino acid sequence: CASSWSVGQANTGELFF.

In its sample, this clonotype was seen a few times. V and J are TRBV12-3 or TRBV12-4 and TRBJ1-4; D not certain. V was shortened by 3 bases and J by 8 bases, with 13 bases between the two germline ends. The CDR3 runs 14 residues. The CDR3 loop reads CASSFYNSAEKLFF. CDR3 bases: TGTGCCAGCAGTTTTTACAATTCGGCAGAAAAACTGTTTTTT.

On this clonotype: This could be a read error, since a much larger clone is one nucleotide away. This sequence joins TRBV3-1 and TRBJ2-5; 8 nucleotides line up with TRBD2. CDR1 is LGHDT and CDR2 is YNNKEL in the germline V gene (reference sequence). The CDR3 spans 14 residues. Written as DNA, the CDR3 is TGTGCCAGCAGCCTCAGAGGCGGGAGGCCGACCCTGTACTTC. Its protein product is CASSLRGGRPTLYF.

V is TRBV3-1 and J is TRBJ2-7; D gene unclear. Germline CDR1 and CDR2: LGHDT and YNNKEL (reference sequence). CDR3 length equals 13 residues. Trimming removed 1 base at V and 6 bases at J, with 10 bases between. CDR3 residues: CASSQVLGSEQYF. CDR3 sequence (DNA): TGTGCCAGCAGCCAAGTATTGGGGTCCGAGCAGTACTTC.

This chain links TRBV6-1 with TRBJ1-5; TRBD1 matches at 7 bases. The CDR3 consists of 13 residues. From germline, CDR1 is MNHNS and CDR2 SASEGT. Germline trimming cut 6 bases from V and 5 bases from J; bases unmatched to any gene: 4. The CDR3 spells CASSQQGHQPQHF. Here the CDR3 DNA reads TGTGCCAGCAGCCAACAGGGGCATCAGCCCCAGCATTTT.

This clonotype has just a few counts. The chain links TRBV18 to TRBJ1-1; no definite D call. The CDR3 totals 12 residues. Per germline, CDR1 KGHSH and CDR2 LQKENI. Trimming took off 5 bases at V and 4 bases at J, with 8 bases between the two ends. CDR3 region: CASSVGATEAFF. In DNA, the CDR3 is TGTGCCAGCTCAGTTGGAGCCACTGAAGCTTTCTTT.

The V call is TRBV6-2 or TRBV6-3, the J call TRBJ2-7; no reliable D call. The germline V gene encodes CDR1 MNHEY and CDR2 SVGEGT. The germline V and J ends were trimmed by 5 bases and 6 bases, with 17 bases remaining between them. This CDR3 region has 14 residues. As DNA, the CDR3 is TGTGCCAGCAGTGAGCTATCAGCCTCGGTCGAGCAGTACTTC. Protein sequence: CASSELSASVEQYF.

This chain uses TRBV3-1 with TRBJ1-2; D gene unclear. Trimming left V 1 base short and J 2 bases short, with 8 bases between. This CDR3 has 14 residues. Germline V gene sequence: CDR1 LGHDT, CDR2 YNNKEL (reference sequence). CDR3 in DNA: TGTGCCAGCAGCCAAGGAACGACCAACTATGGCTACACCTTC. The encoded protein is CASSQGTTNYGYTF.

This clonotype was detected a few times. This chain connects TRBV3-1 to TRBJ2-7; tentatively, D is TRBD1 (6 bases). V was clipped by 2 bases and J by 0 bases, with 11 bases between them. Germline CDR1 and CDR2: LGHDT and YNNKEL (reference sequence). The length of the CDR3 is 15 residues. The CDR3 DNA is TGTGCCAGCAGCCAACCGGGACACCTCTCCTACGAGCAGTACTTC. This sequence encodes CASSQPGHLSYEQYF.

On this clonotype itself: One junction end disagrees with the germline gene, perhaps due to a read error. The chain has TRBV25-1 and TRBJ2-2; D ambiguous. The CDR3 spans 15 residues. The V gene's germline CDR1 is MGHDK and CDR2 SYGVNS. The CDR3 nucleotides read TGTGCCGGCAGTGAATCCGTCTTGGTCCCCGGGGAGCTGTTTTTT. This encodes CAGSESVLVPGELFF.

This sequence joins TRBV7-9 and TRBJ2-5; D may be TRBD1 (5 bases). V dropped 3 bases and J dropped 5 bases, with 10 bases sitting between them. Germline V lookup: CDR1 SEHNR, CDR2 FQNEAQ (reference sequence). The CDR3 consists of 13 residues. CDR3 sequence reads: CASSFRQTETQYF. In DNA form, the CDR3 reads TGTGCCAGCAGCTTTCGACAGACCGAGACCCAGTACTTC.

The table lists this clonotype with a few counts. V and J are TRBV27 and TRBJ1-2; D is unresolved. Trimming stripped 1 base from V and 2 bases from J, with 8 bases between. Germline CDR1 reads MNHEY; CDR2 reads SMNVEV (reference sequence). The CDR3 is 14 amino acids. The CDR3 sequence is CASSLYPRNYGYTF. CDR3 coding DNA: TGTGCCAGCAGTTTATACCCCAGAAACTATGGCTACACCTTC.

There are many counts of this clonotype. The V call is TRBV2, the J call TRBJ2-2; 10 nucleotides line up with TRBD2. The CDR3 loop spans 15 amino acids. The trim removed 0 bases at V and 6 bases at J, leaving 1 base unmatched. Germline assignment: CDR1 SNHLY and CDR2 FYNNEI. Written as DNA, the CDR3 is TGTGCCAGCAGTGAAGCGCTAGCGGGAGCCGGGGAGCTGTTTTTT. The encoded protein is CASSEALAGAGELFF.

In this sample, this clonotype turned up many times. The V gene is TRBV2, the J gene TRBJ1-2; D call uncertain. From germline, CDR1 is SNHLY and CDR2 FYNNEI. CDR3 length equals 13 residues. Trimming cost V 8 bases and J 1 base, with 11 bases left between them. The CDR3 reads CASCSAFNYGYTF. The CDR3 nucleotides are TGTGCCAGCTGCAGCGCATTTAACTATGGCTACACCTTC.

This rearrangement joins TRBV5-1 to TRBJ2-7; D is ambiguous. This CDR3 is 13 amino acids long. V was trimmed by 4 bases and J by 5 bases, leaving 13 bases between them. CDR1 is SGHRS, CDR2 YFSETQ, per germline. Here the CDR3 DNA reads TGCGCCAGCAGCGCCTGGCAGACCAACGAGCAGTACTTC. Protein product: CASSAWQTNEQYF. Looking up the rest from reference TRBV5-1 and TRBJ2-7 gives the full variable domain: KAGVTQTPRYLIKTRGQQVTLSCSPISGHRSVSWYQQTPGQGLQFLFEYFSETQRNKGNFPGRFSGRQFSNSRSEMNVSTLELGDSALYLCASSAWQTNEQYFGPGTRLTVT.